The 21 T cell receptor beta chains below were found in one sample sequenced in a study of T cells in women clearing cervical HPV infection. TCRdb keeps only in-frame clones here, not all; method: immunoSEQ multiplex PCR. In all, the sample yields tens of thousands of clones. Sequencing input: blood buffy coat. These receptors all come from a woman between 18 and 69 years old with a cervical HPV16 infection that either progressed to CIN3+ or cleared (not recorded which).

Points on this clone: With the read ending 3 residues before the CDR3 end, the germline J gene is used to fill in that end. The V gene is TRBV18, the J gene TRBJ2-3, with 13 bases matching TRBD2. J was trimmed by 2 bases and V by 3 bases; bases with no gene match: 5. The CDR3 contains 17 residues. CDR1 and CDR2 (germline): KGHSH, LQKENI. CDR3 loop: CASSPGLAGDNTDTQYF. CDR3 bases read: TGTGCCAGCTCACCCGGACTAGCGGGAGACAACACAGATACG.

About this clone: With the read ending 3 residues before the CDR3 end, the germline J gene is used to fill in that end. This sequence joins TRBV5-1 and TRBJ2-1; either TRBD1 or TRBD2 may supply D (7 bases each). Germline assignment: CDR1 SGHRS and CDR2 YFSETQ. This CDR3 spans 17 amino acids. Trimming took 4 bases from V and 5 from J, leaving 22 bases between them. This CDR3 is CASSLQGGGLGNNEQFF. The sequenced part of the CDR3 DNA is TGCGCCAGCAGCCTCCAGGGAGGGGGCTTAGGGAACAATGAG. Using reference TRBV5-1 and TRBJ2-1 for the parts outside the CDR3, the full variable domain is KAGVTQTPRYLIKTRGQQVTLSCSPISGHRSVSWYQQTPGQGLQFLFEYFSETQRNKGNFPGRFSGRQFSNSRSEMNVSTLELGDSALYLCASSLQGGGLGNNEQFFGPGTRLTVL.

The sequenced part of the CDR3 DNA is TGTGCCAGTACCGGGGGGGGGAGGGCTGAA. Its protein is CASTGGGRAE. The complete CDR3 sequence is CASTGGGRAEAFF. This sequence joins TRBV19 and TRBJ1-1; D is perhaps TRBD1 (5 bases). Read coverage stops 3 residues before the CDR3 terminus; the germline J gene supplies the remainder. CDR3 length equals 13 residues. Germline V gives CDR1 LNHDA, CDR2 SQIVND (reference sequence). The V and J ends lost 7 bases and 6 bases respectively, with 15 bases between them.

With regard to this clone: The read is 3 residues too short to cover the CDR3 end, so that end is filled in from the germline J gene. The chain links TRBV30 to TRBJ1-1; the match to TRBD1 covers 8 bases. Per germline, CDR1 GTSNPN and CDR2 SVGIG (reference sequence). Losses at the gene ends were 2 bases for V and 7 bases for J; bases not matched to a gene: 18. This CDR3 is 17 amino acids long. The sequenced CDR3 bases are TGTGCCTGGAGTAAAATCAGGGGGCGCGACTTAATTAATGAA. Translating it yields CAWSKIRGRDLINE. The entire CDR3 reads CAWSKIRGRDLINEAFF.

Considering frequency, this clone is medium-sized. With the read ending 3 residues before the CDR3 end, the germline J gene is used to fill in that end. The genes are TRBV14 and TRBJ2-1; 12 nucleotides match TRBD1. V lost 6 bases and J lost 8; bases outside the gene matches: 8. The germline V gene encodes CDR1 SGHDN and CDR2 FVKESK. The CDR3 has 15 residues. This CDR3 is CASRALGQGAHEQFF. Partial CDR3 DNA: TGTGCCAGCAGGGCCTTGGGACAGGGGGCCCATGAG.

Remarks on this clone: From the germline J gene comes the end of the CDR3, since the read stops 3 residues before it. V is TRBV30 and J is TRBJ1-2; no firm D call. Per the germline V gene, CDR1 is GTSNPN and CDR2 is SVGIG (reference sequence). V lost 2 bases, J lost 4 bases, and 17 bases lay in between. This CDR3 region has 15 residues. The CDR3 region is CAWSKVRISSYGYTF. Incomplete CDR3 DNA: TGTGCCTGGAGTAAGGTCAGGATATCCTCCTATGGC.

On this clone: The read ends 3 residues before the CDR3 terminus; that terminus is restored from the germline J gene. The gene calls are TRBV30 and TRBJ1-3, with D unclear. The germline CDR1 and CDR2 sequences are GTSNPN and SVGIG (reference sequence). Trimming took 3 bases from V and 2 from J, leaving 5 bases between them. The CDR3 covers 12 residues. This CDR3 reads CAWSQTGNTIYF. The CDR3 DNA, read in part, is TGTGCCTGGAGCCAAACTGGAAACACC.

Comments on this clone: Read data end 3 residues before the CDR3 end; the end is taken from the germline J gene. The chain links TRBV18 to TRBJ2-3; D possibly corresponds to TRBD2 (6 bases). CDR3 size: 15 residues. Trimming removed 3 bases at V and 2 bases at J, with 12 bases between. Germline V gene data show CDR1 as KGHSH and CDR2 as LQKENI. The DNA read from the CDR3 is TGTGCCAGCTCACCCCTGGCGGGGACCACAGATACG. This codes for CASSPLAGTTDT. The full CDR3 protein is CASSPLAGTTDTQYF.

To note about this clone: Read data end 3 residues before the CDR3 end; the end is taken from the germline J gene. The chain links TRBV7-3 to TRBJ2-5; tentative D call: TRBD2 (6 bases). V was clipped by 5 bases and J by 1 base, with 8 bases between them. In germline, CDR1 is SGHTA, CDR2 FQGTGA. The CDR3 loop spans 13 amino acids. The sequenced part of the CDR3 DNA is TGTGCCAGCAGCACGGGGGTCCAAGAGACC. Protein sequence: CASSTGVQET. The full CDR3 reads CASSTGVQETQYF.

CDR3 DNA, as far as it was read: TGCAGTGCTGATAGCGGGGTTAGCACAGATACG. The encoded protein is CSADSGVSTDT. The CDR3 reads in full as CSADSGVSTDTQYF. This sequence joins TRBV20-1 and TRBJ2-3; 8 positions match TRBD2. The CDR3 is cut off 3 residues early in the read; its end comes from the germline J gene. The J segment lost 0 bases and the V segment lost 5 bases, leaving 4 bases of the junction unmatched. The CDR3 loop spans 14 amino acids. Germline CDR1 and CDR2: DFQATT and SNEGSKA (reference sequence).

About this clone: The read is 3 residues too short to cover the CDR3 end, so that end is filled in from the germline J gene. V usage is TRBV5-4 and J usage is TRBJ1-2; D possibly corresponds to TRBD1 (6 bases). CDR3 length: 15 residues. Germline lookup yields CDR1 SGHNT and CDR2 YYREEE (reference sequence). The CDR3 sequence is CASSLEQGRTDTYTF. The part of the CDR3 DNA that was read is TGTGCCAGCAGCTTGGAACAGGGACGAACAGATACC.

Concerning this clone: The read ends 3 residues before the CDR3 terminus; that terminus is restored from the germline J gene. This chain joins TRBV20-1 and TRBJ1-6; 7 nucleotides agree with TRBD1. The CDR3 loop spans 14 amino acids. CDR1 is DFQATT, CDR2 SNEGSKA, per germline (reference sequence). V shed 1 base, J shed 9 bases, and the junction held 6 bases outside the gene matches. Partial CDR3 DNA: TGCAGTGCTAGAGTACAGGGGAGTCGTTCACCC. Translated, it gives CSARVQGSRSP. From start to end, the CDR3 is CSARVQGSRSPLHF.

Concerning this clone: The CDR3 end falls 3 residues outside the read, so it is completed with the germline J gene. The chain is built from TRBV20-1 and TRBJ1-1; 7 bases align to TRBD1. This CDR3 is 13 amino acids long. The germline gives CDR1 DFQATT, CDR2 SNEGSKA (reference sequence). The J segment lost 7 bases and the V segment lost 6 bases, leaving 11 bases of the junction unmatched. CDR3 bases read: TGCAGTGCCACACAGGGGAAGGGGAATGAA. Encoded protein: CSATQGKGNE. The full CDR3 sequence reads CSATQGKGNEAFF.

As for this clone: The read gets to within 3 residues of the CDR3 end, and the germline J gene fills in the rest. The V call is TRBV7-8, the J call TRBJ2-7; no definite D call. Looked up from germline, CDR1 is SGHVS and CDR2 is FQNEAQ. The CDR3 is made up of 15 amino acids. V was cut by 2 bases and J by 0 bases, with 11 bases left in between. The sequenced part of the CDR3 DNA is TGTGCCAGCAGCTTAAGAGGCAGGAGCTCCTACGAG. It yields the protein CASSLRGRSSYE. The entire CDR3 reads CASSLRGRSSYEQYF.

On this clone itself: Read sequence stops 3 residues before the CDR3 end, and the germline J gene provides the missing end. V usage is TRBV24-1 and J usage is TRBJ2-7; 7 positions match TRBD2. This CDR3 is 15 amino acids long. Germline-derived CDR1 and CDR2 are KGHDR and SFDVKD. V lost 3 bases to trimming and J lost 2 bases; unmatched junction nucleotides: 6. CDR3 bases read: TGTGCCACCAGTGATACCGGGGGGTCACCCTACGAG. Protein: CATSDTGGSPYE. The complete CDR3 protein is CATSDTGGSPYEQYF.

With respect to this clone: The read stops 3 residues short of the end of the CDR3; the missing end is completed from the germline J gene. The rearrangement links TRBV18 to TRBJ2-5; 12 nucleotides match TRBD2. The CDR3 length is 15 residues. The J segment lost 2 bases and the V segment lost 4 bases, leaving 2 bases of the junction unmatched. Germline assignment: CDR1 KGHSH and CDR2 LQKENI. The CDR3 sequence: CASSRLAGAQETQYF. The CDR3 bases that were read are TGTGCCAGCTCACGACTAGCGGGGGCACAAGAGACC. The full variable domain, in which reference TRBV18 and TRBJ2-5 provide the parts outside the CDR3, is NAGVMQNPRHLVRRRGQEARLRCSPMKGHSHVYWYRQLPEEGLKFMVYLQKENIIDESGMPKERFSAEFPKEGPSILRIQQVVRGDSAAYFCASSRLAGAQETQYFGPGTRLLVL.

As to this clone: The observed sequence ends 3 residues before the CDR3 terminus, with the missing tail filled in from the germline J gene. The V call is TRBV5-4, the J call TRBJ2-7; 8 positions match TRBD2. CDR3 length: 14 amino acids. Losses at the gene ends were 2 bases for V and 6 bases for J; bases not matched to a gene: 7. Germline CDR1 and CDR2: SGHNT and YYREEE (reference sequence). CDR3 bases read: TGTGCCAGCAGCTTAGGACTAGCCACCAGCGAG. This translates into CASSLGLATSE. From start to end, the CDR3 is CASSLGLATSEQYF. Full variable domain (missing parts from reference TRBV5-4 and TRBJ2-7): ETGVTQSPTHLIKTRGQQVTLRCSSQSGHNTVSWYQQALGQGPQFIFQYYREEENGRGNFPPRFSGLQFPNYSSELNVNALELDDSALYLCASSLGLATSEQYFGPGTRLTVT.

Notes on this clone: The missing CDR3 end, 3 residues past where the read stops, is filled in from the germline J gene. The chain couples TRBV5-6 to TRBJ2-5; 12 bases map to TRBD1. Germline CDR1 and CDR2: SGHDT and YYEEEE. The CDR3 is 15 amino acids. CDR3 region: CASSDGTGGTDTQYF. CDR3 DNA (partial): TGTGCCAGCAGCGATGGGACAGGGGGCACAGATACC.

Comments on this clone: The CDR3 end lies 3 residues beyond the end of the read and is filled in from the germline J gene. The chain couples TRBV2 to TRBJ1-2; D uncertain. The length of the CDR3 is 10 residues. The germline V gene encodes CDR1 SNHLY and CDR2 FYNNEI. The V end lost 6 bases, the J end lost 4 bases, and 3 bases lay between the germline ends. This CDR3 reads CASSGYGYTF. Partial CDR3 DNA: TGTGCCAGCAGCGGCTATGGC.

Comment on this clone: The CDR3 is cut off 3 residues early in the read; its end comes from the germline J gene. The rearrangement uses TRBV19 and TRBJ2-3, with 9 bases fitting TRBD2. J lost 0 bases, V lost 10 bases, and 2 bases had no gene match. Germline loops: CDR1 LNHDA, CDR2 SQIVND (reference sequence). This CDR3 spans 13 amino acids. Partial CDR3 DNA: TGTGCCACCGGGACTAGCAGCACAGATACG. Residues: CATGTSSTDT. The entire CDR3 sequence reads CATGTSSTDTQYF.

About this clone itself: The read terminates 3 residues ahead of where the CDR3 ends, so the germline J gene completes it. This chain joins TRBV20-1 and TRBJ2-1, with a weak D call TRBD1 (6 bases). Deletions cut 0 bases from V and 9 bases from J, with 15 bases between. Germline CDR1 DFQATT, CDR2 SNEGSKA (reference sequence). The CDR3 contains 14 residues. CDR3 loop: CSARDMRGFIEQFF. The CDR3 bases that were read are TGCAGTGCTAGAGATATGAGGGGGTTTATTGAG.